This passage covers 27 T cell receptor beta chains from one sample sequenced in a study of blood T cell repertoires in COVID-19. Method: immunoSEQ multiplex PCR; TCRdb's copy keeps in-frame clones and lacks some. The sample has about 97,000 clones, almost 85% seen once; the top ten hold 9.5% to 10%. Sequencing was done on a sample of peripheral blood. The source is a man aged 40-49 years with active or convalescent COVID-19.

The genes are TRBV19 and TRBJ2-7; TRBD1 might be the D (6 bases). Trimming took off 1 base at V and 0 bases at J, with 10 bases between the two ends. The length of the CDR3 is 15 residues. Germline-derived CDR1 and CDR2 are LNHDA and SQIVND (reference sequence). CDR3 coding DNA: TGTGCCAGTAGTATAGTGACAGGATCCTCCTACGAGCAGTACTTC. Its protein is CASSIVTGSSYEQYF.

CDR3 nucleotide sequence: TGTGCCAGCAGCTTAGATCCAGGGGCCATGAACACTGAAGCTTTCTTT. Amino acids: CASSLDPGAMNTEAFF. This sequence joins TRBV7-2 and TRBJ1-1; TRBD1 might be the D (6 bases). From germline, CDR1 is SGHTA and CDR2 FQGNSA. The CDR3 loop spans 16 amino acids. V lost 1 base to trimming and J lost 0 bases, with 12 bases between them. Full variable domain (outside the CDR3, taken from reference TRBV7-2 and TRBJ1-1): GAGVSQSPSNKVTEKGKDVELRCDPISGHTALYWYRQSLGQGLEFLIYFQGNSAPDKSGLPSDRFSAERTGGSVSTLTIQRTQQEDSAVYLCASSLDPGAMNTEAFFGQGTRLTVV.

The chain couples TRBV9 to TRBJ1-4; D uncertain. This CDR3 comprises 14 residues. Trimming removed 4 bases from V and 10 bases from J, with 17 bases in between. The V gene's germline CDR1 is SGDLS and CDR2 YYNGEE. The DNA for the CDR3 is TGTGCCAGCAGCCACTCTGACGGGTCGGGAAAACTGTTTTTT. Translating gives CASSHSDGSGKLFF.

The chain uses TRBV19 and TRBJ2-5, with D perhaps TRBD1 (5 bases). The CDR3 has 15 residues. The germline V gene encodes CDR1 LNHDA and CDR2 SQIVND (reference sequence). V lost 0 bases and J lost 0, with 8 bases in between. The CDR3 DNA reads TGTGCCAGTAGTATAGAGACAGTGTACCAAGAGACCCAGTACTTC. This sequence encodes CASSIETVYQETQYF.

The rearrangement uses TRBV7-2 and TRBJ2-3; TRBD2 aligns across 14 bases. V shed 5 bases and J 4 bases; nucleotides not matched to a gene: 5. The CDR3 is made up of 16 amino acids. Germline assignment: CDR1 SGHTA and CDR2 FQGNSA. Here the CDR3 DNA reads TGTGCCAGCAGCCCGGAGACTAGCGGGGGGGCAGATACGCAGTATTTT. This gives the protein CASSPETSGGADTQYF.

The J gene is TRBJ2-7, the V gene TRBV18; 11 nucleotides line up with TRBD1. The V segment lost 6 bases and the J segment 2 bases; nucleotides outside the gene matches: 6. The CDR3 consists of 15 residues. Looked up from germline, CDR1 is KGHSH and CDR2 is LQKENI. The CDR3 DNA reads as TGTGCCAGCTCCCGACCGGGACAGGGGGCCTACGAGCAGTACTTC. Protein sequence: CASSRPGQGAYEQYF.

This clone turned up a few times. In DNA form, the CDR3 reads TGCGCCAGCAGCCCCCGACTAGCGGGGGGGCCACGCCCCTACGAGCAGTACTTC. Translation gives CASSPRLAGGPRPYEQYF. The chain has TRBV5-1 and TRBJ2-7; 14 bases are shared with TRBD2. The CDR3 extends over 18 amino acids. Germline values: CDR1 SGHRS, CDR2 YFSETQ. V gave up 4 bases and J gave up 2 bases; unmatched junction bases: 11.

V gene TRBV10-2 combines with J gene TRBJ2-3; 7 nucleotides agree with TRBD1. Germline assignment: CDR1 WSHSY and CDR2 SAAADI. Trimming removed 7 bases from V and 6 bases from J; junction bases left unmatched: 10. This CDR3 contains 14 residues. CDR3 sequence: CASTTGRQGDTQYF. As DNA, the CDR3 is TGCGCCAGCACGACAGGGCGTCAAGGGGATACGCAGTATTTT.

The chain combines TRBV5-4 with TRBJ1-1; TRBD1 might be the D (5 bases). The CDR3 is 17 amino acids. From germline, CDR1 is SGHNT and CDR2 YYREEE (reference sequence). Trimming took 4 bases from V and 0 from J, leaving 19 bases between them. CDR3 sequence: CASSPGTGGLMNTEAFF. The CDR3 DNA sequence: TGTGCCAGCAGCCCAGGGACGGGGGGTCTCATGAACACTGAAGCTTTCTTT.

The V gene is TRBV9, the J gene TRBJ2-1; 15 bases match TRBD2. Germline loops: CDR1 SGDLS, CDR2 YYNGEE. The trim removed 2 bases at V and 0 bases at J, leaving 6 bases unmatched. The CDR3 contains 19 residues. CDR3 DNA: TGTGCCAGCAGCGTTGGACTAGCGGGGGGGCCCTACTCCTACAATGAGCAGTTCTTC. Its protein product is CASSVGLAGGPYSYNEQFF.

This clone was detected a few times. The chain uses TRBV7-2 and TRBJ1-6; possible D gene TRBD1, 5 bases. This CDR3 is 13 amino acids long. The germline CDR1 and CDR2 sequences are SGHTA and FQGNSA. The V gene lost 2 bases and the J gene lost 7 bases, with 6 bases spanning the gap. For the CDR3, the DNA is TGTGCCAGCAGCTTACAGGGAAATTCACCCCTCCACTTT. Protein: CASSLQGNSPLHF.

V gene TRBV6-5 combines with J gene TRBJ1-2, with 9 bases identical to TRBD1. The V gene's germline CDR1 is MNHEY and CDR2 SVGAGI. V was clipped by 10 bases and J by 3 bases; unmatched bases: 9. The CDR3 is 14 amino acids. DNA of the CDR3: TGTGCCAACCGGGGGACAGGGCTTGACTATGGCTACACCTTC. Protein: CANRGTGLDYGYTF.

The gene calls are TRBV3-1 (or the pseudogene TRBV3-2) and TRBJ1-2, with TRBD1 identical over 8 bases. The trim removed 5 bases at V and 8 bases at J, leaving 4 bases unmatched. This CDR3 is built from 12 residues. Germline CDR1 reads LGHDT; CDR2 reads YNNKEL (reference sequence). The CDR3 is CASSFTGGGYTF. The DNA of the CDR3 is TGTGCCAGCAGCTTTACAGGGGGAGGCTACACCTTC.

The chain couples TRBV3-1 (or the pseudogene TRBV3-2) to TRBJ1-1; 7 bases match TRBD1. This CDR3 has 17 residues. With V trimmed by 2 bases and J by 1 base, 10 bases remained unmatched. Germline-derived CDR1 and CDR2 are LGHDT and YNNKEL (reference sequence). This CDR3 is CASSQHGAGGGNTEAFF. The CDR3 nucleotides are TGTGCCAGCAGCCAACATGGGGCAGGGGGAGGGAACACTGAAGCTTTCTTT.

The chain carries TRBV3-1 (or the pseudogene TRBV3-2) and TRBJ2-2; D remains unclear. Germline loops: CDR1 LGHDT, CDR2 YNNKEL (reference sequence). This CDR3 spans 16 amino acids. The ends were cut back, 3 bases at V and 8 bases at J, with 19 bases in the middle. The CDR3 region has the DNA TGTGCCAGCAGCCATCGGTCTAGTTTCAGTTCGGGGGAGCTGTTTTTT. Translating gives CASSHRSSFSSGELFF.

As DNA, the CDR3 is TGTGCCAGCAGCCAACCGGGACTAGCGGAAGATACGCAGTATTTT. It codes for CASSQPGLAEDTQYF. The chain links TRBV4-2 to TRBJ2-3, with 11 bases aligning to TRBD2. Germline V gene lookup returns CDR1 LGHNA and CDR2 YNFKEQ. The CDR3 spans 15 residues. V trimming: 2 bases; J trimming: 5 bases; junction bases outside the gene matches: 3.

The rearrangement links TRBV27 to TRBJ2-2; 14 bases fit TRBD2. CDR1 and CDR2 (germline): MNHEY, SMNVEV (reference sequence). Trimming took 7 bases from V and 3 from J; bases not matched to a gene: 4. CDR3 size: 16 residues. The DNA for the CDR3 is TGTGCCAGCAAGACTAGCGGGGGGGTGTACACCGGGGAGCTGTTTTTT. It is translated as CASKTSGGVYTGELFF.

CDR3 DNA sequence: TGTGCCAGCAGCCAGGGGACAGGGGTCCGGGAACTGTTTTTT. It specifies CASSQGTGVRELFF. V is TRBV16 and J is TRBJ1-4; 10 bases are shared with TRBD1. V was clipped by 3 bases and J by 12 bases; unmatched bases: 7. The CDR3 is 14 amino acids. CDR1 and CDR2 from the germline V gene are KGHSY and FQNENV. Combining the CDR3 with reference TRBV16 and TRBJ1-4 gives the whole variable domain GEEVAQTPKHLVRGEGQKAKLYCAPIKGHSYVFWYQQVLKNEFKFLISFQNENVFDETGMPKERFSAKCLPNSPCSLEIQATKLEDSAVYFCASSQGTGVRELFFGSGTQLSVL.

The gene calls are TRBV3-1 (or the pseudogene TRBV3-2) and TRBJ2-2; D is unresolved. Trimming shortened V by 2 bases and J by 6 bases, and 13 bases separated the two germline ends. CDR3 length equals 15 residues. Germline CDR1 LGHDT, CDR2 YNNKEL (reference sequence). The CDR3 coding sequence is TGTGCCAGCAGCCAACCCTATGCTACGTCCGGGGAGCTGTTTTTT. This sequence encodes CASSQPYATSGELFF.

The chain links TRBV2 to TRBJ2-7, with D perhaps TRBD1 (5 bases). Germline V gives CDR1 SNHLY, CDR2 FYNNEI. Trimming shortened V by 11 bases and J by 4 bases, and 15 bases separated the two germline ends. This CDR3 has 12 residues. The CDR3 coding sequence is TGTGCCGTACCAATTGGGGCTTACGAGCAGTACTTC. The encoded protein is CAVPIGAYEQYF.

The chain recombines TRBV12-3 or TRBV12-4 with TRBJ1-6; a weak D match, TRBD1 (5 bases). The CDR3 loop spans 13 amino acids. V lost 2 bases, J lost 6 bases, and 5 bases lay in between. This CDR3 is CASSLQGNSPLHF. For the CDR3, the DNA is TGTGCCAGCAGTTTACAGGGTAATTCACCCCTCCACTTT.

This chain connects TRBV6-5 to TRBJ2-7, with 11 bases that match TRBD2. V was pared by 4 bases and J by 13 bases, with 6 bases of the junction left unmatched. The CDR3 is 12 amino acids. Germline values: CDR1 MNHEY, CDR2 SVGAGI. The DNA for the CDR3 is TGTGCCAGCAGTTCCACTAGCGGGGGATTCTACTTC. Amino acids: CASSSTSGGFYF.

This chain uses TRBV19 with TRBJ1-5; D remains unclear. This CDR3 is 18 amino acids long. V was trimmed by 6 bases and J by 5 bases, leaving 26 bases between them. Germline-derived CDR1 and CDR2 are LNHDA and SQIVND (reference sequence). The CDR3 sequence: CASRSWSGGALGDQPQHF. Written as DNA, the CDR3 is TGTGCCAGTAGAAGTTGGTCAGGAGGCGCTTTAGGAGATCAGCCCCAGCATTTT.

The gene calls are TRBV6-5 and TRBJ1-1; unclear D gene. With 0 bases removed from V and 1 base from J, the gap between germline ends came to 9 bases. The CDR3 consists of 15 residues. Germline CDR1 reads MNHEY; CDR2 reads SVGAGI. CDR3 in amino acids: CASSYSRVQNTEAFF. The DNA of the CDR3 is TGTGCCAGCAGTTACTCGAGGGTGCAGAACACTGAAGCTTTCTTT.

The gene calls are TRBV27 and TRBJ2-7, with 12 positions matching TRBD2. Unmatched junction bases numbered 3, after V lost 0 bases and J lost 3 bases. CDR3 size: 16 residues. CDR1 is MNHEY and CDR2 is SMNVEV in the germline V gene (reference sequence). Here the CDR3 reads CASSLSGLAGLYEQYF. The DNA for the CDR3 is TGTGCCAGCAGTTTATCTGGACTAGCGGGGCTCTACGAGCAGTACTTC.

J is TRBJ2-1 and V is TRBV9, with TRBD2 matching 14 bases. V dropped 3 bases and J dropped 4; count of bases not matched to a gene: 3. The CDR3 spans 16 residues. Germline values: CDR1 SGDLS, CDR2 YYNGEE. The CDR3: CASSAGLAGGYNEQFF. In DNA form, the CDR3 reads TGTGCCAGCAGCGCCGGACTAGCGGGGGGATACAATGAGCAGTTCTTC.

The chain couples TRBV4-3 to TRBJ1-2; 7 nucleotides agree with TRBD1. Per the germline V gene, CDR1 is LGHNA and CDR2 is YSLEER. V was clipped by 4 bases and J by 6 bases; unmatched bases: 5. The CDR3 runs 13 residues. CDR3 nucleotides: TGCGCCAGCAGCCGTAAACAGGGGAATGGCTACACCTTC. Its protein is CASSRKQGNGYTF.